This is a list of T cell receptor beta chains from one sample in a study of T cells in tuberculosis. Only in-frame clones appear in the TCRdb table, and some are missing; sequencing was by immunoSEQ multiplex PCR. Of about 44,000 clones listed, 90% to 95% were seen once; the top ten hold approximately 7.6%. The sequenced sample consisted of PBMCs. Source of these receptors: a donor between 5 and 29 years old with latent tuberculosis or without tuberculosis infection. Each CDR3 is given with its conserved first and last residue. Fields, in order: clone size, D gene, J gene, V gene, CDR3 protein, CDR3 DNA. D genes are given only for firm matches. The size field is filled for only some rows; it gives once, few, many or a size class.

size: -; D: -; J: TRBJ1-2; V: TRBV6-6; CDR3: CASSSLREYGYTF; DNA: TGTGCCAGCAGTTCCCTTAGGGAGTATGGCTACACCTTC
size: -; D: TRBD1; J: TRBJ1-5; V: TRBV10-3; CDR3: CAISNGTGRSNQPQHF; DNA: TGTGCCATCAGTAACGGGACAGGAAGAAGCAATCAGCCCCAGCATTTT
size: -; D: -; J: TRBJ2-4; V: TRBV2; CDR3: CASSEDSLLVQYF; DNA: TGTGCCAGCAGCGAAGACAGTCTCTTGGTTCAGTACTTC
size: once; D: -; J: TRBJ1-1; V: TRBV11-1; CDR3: CASSFLGRAGMNTEAFF; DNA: TGTGCCAGCAGCTTCCTTGGACGAGCAGGGATGAACACTGAAGCTTTCTTT
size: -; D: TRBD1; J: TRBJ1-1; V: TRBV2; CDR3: CASSDGPGGPNTEAFF; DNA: TGTGCCAGCAGTGATGGGCCAGGGGGCCCGAACACTGAAGCTTTCTTT
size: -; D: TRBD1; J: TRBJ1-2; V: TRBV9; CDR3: CASSPQTGGYGYTF; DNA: TGTGCCAGCAGCCCCCAAACAGGGGGCTATGGCTACACCTTC
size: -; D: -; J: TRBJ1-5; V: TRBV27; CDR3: CASSFGYSNQPQHF; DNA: TGTGCCAGCAGTTTCGGGTATAGCAATCAGCCCCAGCATTTT
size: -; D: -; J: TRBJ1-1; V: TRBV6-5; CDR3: CASTTKGGPNTEAFF; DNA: TGTGCCAGCACCACCAAAGGAGGGCCTAACACTGAAGCTTTCTTT
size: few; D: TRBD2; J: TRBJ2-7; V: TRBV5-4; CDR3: CASSTSGDYEQYF; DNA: TGTGCCAGCAGTACTAGCGGGGACTACGAGCAGTACTTC
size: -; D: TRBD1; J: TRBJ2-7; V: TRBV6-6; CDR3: CASSYWDSSSYEQYF; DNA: TGTGCCAGCAGTTACTGGGACAGCAGCTCCTACGAGCAGTACTTC
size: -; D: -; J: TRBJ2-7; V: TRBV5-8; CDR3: CASSLGTVKTGDEQYF; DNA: TGTGCCAGCAGCTTGGGGACAGTTAAGACTGGGGACGAGCAGTACTTC
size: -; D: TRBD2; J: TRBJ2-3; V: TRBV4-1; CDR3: CASSQGTSGRGDTQYF; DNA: TGCGCCAGCAGCCAAGGAACTAGCGGGAGGGGGGATACGCAGTATTTT
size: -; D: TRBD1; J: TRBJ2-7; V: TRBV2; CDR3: CASTPRDSTYEQYF; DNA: TGTGCCAGCACCCCTCGGGACAGTACCTACGAGCAGTACTTC
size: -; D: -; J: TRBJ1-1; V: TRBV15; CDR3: CATSSVGRDPSSEAFF; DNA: TGTGCCACCAGCAGCGTCGGGCGGGACCCCTCTTCTGAAGCTTTCTTT
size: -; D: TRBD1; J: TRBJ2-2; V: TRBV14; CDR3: CASSPRDRGSRELFF; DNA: TGTGCCAGCAGCCCCCGGGACAGGGGCTCTAGGGAGCTGTTTTTT
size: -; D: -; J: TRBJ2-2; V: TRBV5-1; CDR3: CASSLEQLRTGELFF; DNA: TGCGCCAGCAGCTTGGAACAGCTAAGAACCGGGGAGCTGTTTTTT
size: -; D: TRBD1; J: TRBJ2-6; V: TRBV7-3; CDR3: CASSLNPTGGNSGANVLTF; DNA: TGTGCCAGCAGCTTAAATCCCACAGGGGGAAACTCTGGGGCCAACGTCCTGACTTTC
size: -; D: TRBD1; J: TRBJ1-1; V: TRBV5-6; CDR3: CASSVGQGGTEAFF; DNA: TGTGCCAGCAGCGTTGGACAGGGCGGGACTGAAGCTTTCTTT
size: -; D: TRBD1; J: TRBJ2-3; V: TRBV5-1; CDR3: CASNTQGALDTQYF; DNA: TGCGCCAGCAACACTCAGGGGGCATTAGATACGCAGTATTTT
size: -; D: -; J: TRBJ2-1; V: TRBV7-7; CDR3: CASSLTPGAYNEQFF; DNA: TGTGCCAGCAGCTTAACCCCGGGGGCCTACAATGAGCAGTTCTTC
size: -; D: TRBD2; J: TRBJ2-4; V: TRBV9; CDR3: CASSTTRGGLDIQYF; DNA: TGTGCCAGCAGCACCACTCGGGGAGGGCTAGACATTCAGTACTTC
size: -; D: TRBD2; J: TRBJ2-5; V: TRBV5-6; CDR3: CASSPPGTSGRVGETQYF; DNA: TGTGCCAGCAGCCCCCCGGGCACTAGCGGGAGAGTGGGTGAGACCCAGTACTTC
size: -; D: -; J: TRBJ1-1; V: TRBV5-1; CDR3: CASNHWAMSTEAFF; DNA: TGCGCCAGCAACCATTGGGCGATGAGCACTGAAGCTTTCTTT
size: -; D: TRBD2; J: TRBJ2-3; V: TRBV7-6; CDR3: CASSPGTSGRGLGTDTQYF; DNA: TGTGCCAGCAGCCCCGGGACTAGCGGGAGGGGCCTCGGGACAGATACGCAGTATTTT
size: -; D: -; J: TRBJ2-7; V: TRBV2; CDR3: CASSDRGAEQYF; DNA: TGTGCCAGCAGTGATCGGGGGGCCGAGCAGTACTTC
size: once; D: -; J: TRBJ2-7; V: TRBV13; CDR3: CASSLYSLPYEQYF; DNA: TGTGCCAGCAGCTTATACAGTTTACCCTACGAGCAGTACTTC
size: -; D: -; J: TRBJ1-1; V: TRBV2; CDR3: CASSAWATEAFF; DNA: TGTGCCAGCAGTGCATGGGCCACTGAAGCTTTCTTT
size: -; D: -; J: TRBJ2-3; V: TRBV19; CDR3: CASSIPADTQYF; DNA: TGTGCCAGTAGTATTCCCGCGGATACGCAGTATTTT
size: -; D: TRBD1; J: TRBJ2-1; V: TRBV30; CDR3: CAWRGTGHNEQFF; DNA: TGTGCCTGGAGGGGGACAGGGCACAATGAGCAGTTCTTC
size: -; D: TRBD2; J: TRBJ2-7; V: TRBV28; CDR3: CASKRDYEQYF; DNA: TGTGCCAGCAAGCGGGACTACGAGCAGTACTTC
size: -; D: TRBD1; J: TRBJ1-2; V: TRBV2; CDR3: CATWDSLKLTANYGYTF; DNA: TGTGCCACTTGGGACAGCCTTAAGCTAACCGCGAACTATGGCTACACCTTC
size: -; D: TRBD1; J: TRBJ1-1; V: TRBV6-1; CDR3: CASSAGGPGTEAFF; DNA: TGTGCCAGCAGCGCAGGGGGCCCGGGCACTGAAGCTTTCTTT
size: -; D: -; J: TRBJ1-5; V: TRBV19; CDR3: CASSIVVGGNQPQHF; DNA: TGTGCCAGTAGTATAGTTGTAGGGGGCAATCAGCCCCAGCATTTT
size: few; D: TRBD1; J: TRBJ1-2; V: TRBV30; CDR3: CAWDRENYGYTF; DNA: TGTGCCTGGGACAGGGAGAACTATGGCTACACCTTC
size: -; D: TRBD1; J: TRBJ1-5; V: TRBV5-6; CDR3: CASSTPGDRGDNQPQHF; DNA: TGTGCCAGCAGCACGCCCGGGGACAGGGGCGACAATCAGCCCCAGCATTTT
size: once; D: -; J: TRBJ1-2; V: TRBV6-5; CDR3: CASSYSMTPNYGYTF; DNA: TGTGCCAGCAGTTACTCGATGACTCCTAACTATGGCTACACCTTC
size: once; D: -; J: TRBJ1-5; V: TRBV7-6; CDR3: CASSPRQRNLSNQPQHF; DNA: TGTGCCAGCAGCCCGAGACAGAGAAACCTCAGCAATCAGCCCCAGCATTTT
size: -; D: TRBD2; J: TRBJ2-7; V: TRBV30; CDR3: CAWESGLAGYEQYF; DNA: TGTGCCTGGGAATCTGGACTAGCGGGATACGAGCAGTACTTC
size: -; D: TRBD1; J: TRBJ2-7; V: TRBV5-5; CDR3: CASSRDRSGEQYF; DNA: TGTGCCAGCAGCCGGGACAGGTCTGGCGAGCAGTACTTC
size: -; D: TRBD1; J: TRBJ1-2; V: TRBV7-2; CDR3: CASSLGGQGGETF; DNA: TGTGCCAGCAGCTTAGGGGGACAGGGAGGGGAAACCTTC
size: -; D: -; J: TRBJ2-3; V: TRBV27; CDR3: CASREDRTPRTDTQYF; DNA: TGTGCCAGCAGAGAAGACAGGACCCCACGCACAGATACGCAGTATTTT
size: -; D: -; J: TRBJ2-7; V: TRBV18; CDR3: CASSPSGSNEQYF; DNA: TGTGCCAGCTCACCATCGGGATCCAACGAGCAGTACTTC
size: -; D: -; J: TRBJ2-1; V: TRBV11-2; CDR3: CASSLAGQLNEQFF; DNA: TGTGCCAGCAGCTTAGCGGGACAATTGAATGAGCAGTTCTTC
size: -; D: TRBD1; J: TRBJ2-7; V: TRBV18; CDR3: CASSPRDGTDPYEQYF; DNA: TGTGCCAGCTCACCCCGCGATGGGACAGATCCCTACGAGCAGTACTTC
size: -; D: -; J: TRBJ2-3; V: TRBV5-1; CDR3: CASSPVGAGLAADTQYF; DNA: TGCGCCAGCAGCCCAGTAGGTGCGGGGTTAGCGGCAGATACGCAGTATTTT
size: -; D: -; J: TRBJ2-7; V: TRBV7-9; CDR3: CASSLGHTFFEQYF; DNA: TGTGCCAGCAGCTTAGGGCACACATTTTTCGAGCAGTACTTC